The 20 T cell receptor beta chains presented below share a single source sample, sequenced in a study of T cell responses to AZD1222 COVID-19 vaccine. Data came from immunoSEQ multiplex PCR; TCRdb stores just in-frame clones and leaves some out. The profile shows roughly 100,000 clones, approximately 88% of them singletons. Sequencing used peripheral blood, obtained on day 0 of AZD1222 vaccination. These receptors were taken from an adult in good health.

The V gene is TRBV6-5, the J gene TRBJ2-2; D is unclear. In germline, CDR1 is MNHEY, CDR2 SVGAGI. The V and J ends lost 2 bases and 3 bases respectively, with 7 bases between them. The CDR3 has 14 residues. CDR3 DNA: TGTGCCAGCAGTTACAAGACTGACACCGGGGAGCTGTTTTTT. Translated: CASSYKTDTGELFF.

Comments on this clone: The sample contains more than one DNA sequence encoding this CDR3. The chain is built from TRBV6-5 and TRBJ2-7; 8 positions match TRBD2. Germline V gene lookup returns CDR1 MNHEY and CDR2 SVGAGI. This CDR3 comprises 14 residues. V lost 0 bases to trimming and J lost 4 bases; unmatched junction nucleotides: 2. The DNA of the CDR3 is TGTGCCAGCAGTTACTCTGCGGGGGGTTACGAGCAGTACTTC. Translated: CASSYSAGGYEQYF.

The chain couples TRBV29-1 to TRBJ2-7, with a weak D call TRBD1 (6 bases). V was clipped by 4 bases and J by 6 bases, with 13 bases between them. The CDR3 consists of 12 residues. Germline V gene lookup returns CDR1 SQVTM and CDR2 ANQGSEA. The CDR3: CSVVGGPVEQYF. CDR3 nucleotides: TGCAGCGTTGTAGGGGGTCCAGTCGAGCAGTACTTC.

The chain joins TRBV12-3 or TRBV12-4 to TRBJ1-2; D uncertain. The CDR3 runs to 12 residues. V lost 6 bases to trimming and J lost 4 bases, with 9 bases between them. The CDR3 nucleotides are TGTGCCAGCAGCCCATTGAGCTATGGCTACACCTTC. This sequence encodes CASSPLSYGYTF.

The V call is TRBV19, the J call TRBJ1-1, with TRBD1 matching 7 bases. Germline values: CDR1 LNHDA, CDR2 SQIVND (reference sequence). The CDR3 is made up of 14 amino acids. The trim removed 6 bases at V and 3 bases at J, leaving 7 bases unmatched. The CDR3 reads CASRPTGSYTEAFF. The CDR3 DNA reads TGTGCCAGTAGACCGACAGGGTCGTACACTGAAGCTTTCTTT. The full variable domain, in which reference TRBV19 and TRBJ1-1 provide the parts outside the CDR3, is DGGITQSPKYLFRKEGQNVTLSCEQNLNHDAMYWYRQDPGQGLRLIYYSQIVNDFQKGDIAEGYSVSREKKESFPLTVTSAQKNPTAFYLCASRPTGSYTEAFFGQGTRLTVV.

The rearrangement uses TRBV10-3 and TRBJ1-1; no firm D call. The CDR3 spans 16 residues. Germline values: CDR1 ENHRY, CDR2 SYGVKD. The V and J ends lost 0 bases and 1 base respectively, with 12 bases between them. For the CDR3, the DNA is TGTGCCATCAGTGAGTCGATTCCCAGTAAGAACACTGAAGCTTTCTTT. This sequence encodes CAISESIPSKNTEAFF.

This clone was observed a single time. The J gene is TRBJ2-5, the V gene TRBV10-3; D gene unclear. CDR1 and CDR2 from the germline V gene are ENHRY and SYGVKD. CDR3 size: 15 residues. V dropped 2 bases and J dropped 4 bases, with 14 bases sitting between them. The CDR3 protein is CAISEGLGPPETQYF. The CDR3 DNA sequence: TGTGCCATCAGTGAGGGCCTCGGCCCGCCAGAGACCCAGTACTTC.

This clone was detected only a few times. The V call is TRBV7-2, the J call TRBJ2-5, with D perhaps TRBD2 (5 bases). This CDR3 spans 18 amino acids. Trimming removed 5 bases from V and 0 bases from J, with 22 bases in between. Germline V lookup: CDR1 SGHTA, CDR2 FQGNSA. The CDR3 here is CASSLTSTRILYQETQYF. The CDR3 DNA reads as TGTGCCAGCAGCCTTACTAGTACCCGTATCCTGTACCAAGAGACCCAGTACTTC.

This clone was seen only once. V usage is TRBV5-1 and J usage is TRBJ1-1; maybe TRBD1 (6 bases). V was pared by 3 bases and J by 6 bases, with 18 bases between. CDR1 is SGHRS and CDR2 is YFSETQ in the germline V gene. CDR3 length equals 15 residues. CDR3 in DNA: TGCGCCAGCAGCTCGGATCCAGGGGATGGACCTGAAGCTTTCTTT. The encoded protein is CASSSDPGDGPEAFF.

This sequence joins TRBV2 and TRBJ1-5, with D perhaps matching TRBD1 (5 bases). Germline V gene sequence: CDR1 SNHLY, CDR2 FYNNEI. The V end lost 6 bases, the J end lost 1 base, and 16 bases lay between the germline ends. CDR3 length equals 16 residues. The CDR3, as DNA: TGTGCCAGCAGCGAATGGGGGGATTTCAGCAATCAGCCCCAGCATTTT. Its translation: CASSEWGDFSNQPQHF.

The chain combines TRBV7-2 with TRBJ2-1, with D uncertain. This CDR3 contains 13 residues. CDR1 and CDR2 (germline): SGHTA, FQGNSA. V lost 0 bases and J 6 bases, leaving 6 bases between the germline ends. The CDR3 region is CASSLASSNEQFF. The CDR3 bases are TGTGCCAGCAGCTTAGCGTCCAGCAATGAGCAGTTCTTC.

For the CDR3, the DNA is TGTGCCAGCAAGGATCAGGGAAACACCATATATTTT. This translates into CASKDQGNTIYF. V and J are TRBV12-3 or TRBV12-4 and TRBJ1-3; D is undetermined. Trimming stripped 7 bases from V and 4 bases from J, with 8 bases between. The CDR3 is 12 amino acids.

The chain combines TRBV5-4 with TRBJ2-5; TRBD2 is a possible D gene (5 bases). The CDR3 loop spans 15 amino acids. Germline V gene lookup returns CDR1 SGHNT and CDR2 YYREEE (reference sequence). The ends were cut back, 0 bases at V and 1 base at J, with 10 bases in the middle. CDR3 region: CASSLEWTSQETQYF. In DNA form, the CDR3 reads TGTGCCAGCAGCTTGGAATGGACTTCCCAAGAGACCCAGTACTTC.

The rearrangement joins TRBV7-6 to TRBJ2-5; 11 bases are a match to TRBD2. This CDR3 contains 18 residues. V lost 0 bases, J lost 2 bases, and 8 bases stayed unmatched. Germline CDR1 SGHVS, CDR2 FNYEAQ. DNA for the CDR3: TGTGCCAGCAGCTTAGCCCTAGCGGGGGGACTCGTACAAGAGACCCAGTACTTC. Amino acids: CASSLALAGGLVQETQYF. Full variable domain (outside the CDR3, taken from reference TRBV7-6 and TRBJ2-5): GAGVSQSPRYKVTKRGQDVALRCDPISGHVSLYWYRQALGQGPEFLTYFNYEAQQDKSGLPNDRFSAERPEGSISTLTIQRTEQRDSAMYRCASSLALAGGLVQETQYFGPGTRLLVL.

This clone was observed a few times. This chain links TRBV6-5 with TRBJ2-7; 9 nucleotides align to TRBD1. Per the germline V gene, CDR1 is MNHEY and CDR2 is SVGAGI. The CDR3 has 14 residues. V was clipped by 6 bases and J by 4 bases; unmatched bases: 7. CDR3 in amino acids: CASSEGQGGYEQYF. CDR3 nucleotides: TGTGCCAGCAGCGAGGGACAGGGTGGATACGAGCAGTACTTC.

The gene calls are TRBV21-1 and TRBJ2-2; the D segment call TRBD1 is taken from the table without a DNA check. TRBV21-1 is noted as a pseudogene. The CDR3 loop spans 15 amino acids. CDR3 DNA sequence: TGTGCCAGCAGGATGGGGACAGGGGACACCGGGGAGCTGTTTTTT. Its translation is CASRMGTGDTGELFF.

The chain has TRBV9 and TRBJ2-7, with D uncertain. Germline CDR1 is SGDLS and CDR2 is YYNGEE. Trimming left V 0 bases short and J 7 bases short, with 8 bases between. This CDR3 is 12 amino acids long. CDR3 amino acids: CASSVGVGEQYF. The CDR3 DNA is TGTGCCAGCAGCGTAGGAGTAGGAGAGCAGTACTTC.

The chain employs TRBV9 and TRBJ2-2; the match to TRBD1 covers 8 bases. Germline V CDR1 and CDR2: SGDLS, YYNGEE. The CDR3 is 18 amino acids. The V gene end was trimmed by 4 bases and the J gene end by 3 bases; junction bases not matched to a gene: 14. The CDR3 bases are TGTGCCAGCAGCAATGGACAGGGACCGAATTTTCACACCGGGGAGCTGTTTTTT. Protein product: CASSNGQGPNFHTGELFF.

The chain employs TRBV29-1 and TRBJ1-1, with D perhaps TRBD1 (6 bases). The V gene lost 1 base and the J gene lost 0 bases, with 12 bases spanning the gap. Germline assignment: CDR1 SQVTM and CDR2 ANQGSEA. The CDR3 consists of 15 residues. CDR3 sequence reads: CSVEGTDRLNTEAFF. The CDR3 DNA sequence: TGCAGCGTTGAAGGAACGGACAGACTGAACACTGAAGCTTTCTTT.

This clone was detected a few times. The rearrangement links TRBV2 to TRBJ1-6; TRBD1 matches 7 bases. Germline-derived CDR1 and CDR2 are SNHLY and FYNNEI. The V segment lost 7 bases and the J segment 7 bases; nucleotides outside the gene matches: 4. The CDR3 totals 13 residues. The CDR3 coding sequence is TGTGCCAGCAAGACAGGGAGGAATTCACCCCTCCACTTT. The encoded protein is CASKTGRNSPLHF.